The 23 T cell receptor beta chains listed next were all sequenced from one sample in a study of blood T cell repertoires in COVID-19. TCRdb's table, derived via immunoSEQ multiplex PCR, lists solely in-frame clones and lacks some. The profile shows around 130,000 clones, 75% to 90% of them singletons. The sequenced sample consisted of peripheral blood. Receptor source: a man between 65 and 85 years old with active or convalescent COVID-19.

The chain couples TRBV19 to TRBJ2-1; maybe TRBD1 (6 bases). The V end was cut by 7 bases, the J end by 2 bases, with 9 bases between. The V gene's germline CDR1 is LNHDA and CDR2 SQIVND (reference sequence). The CDR3 has 13 amino acids. CDR3 in amino acids: CASKGGTYNEQFF. CDR3 in DNA: TGTGCCAGTAAAGGGGGTACCTACAATGAGCAGTTCTTC.

V and J are TRBV6-5 and TRBJ1-1; 10 bases match TRBD1. J gave up 7 bases and V 4 bases, and 3 bases lay outside the gene matches. Germline V lookup: CDR1 MNHEY, CDR2 SVGAGI. This CDR3 has 13 amino acids. In nucleotides, the CDR3 is TGTGCCAGCAGTTCCGGACAGGGGGTTGAAGCTTTCTTT. Residues: CASSSGQGVEAFF.

This clone was recorded once. CDR3 in amino acids: CASSSRRWPNTEAFF. CDR3 sequence (DNA): TGTGCCAGCAGTTCCCGAAGATGGCCAAACACTGAAGCTTTCTTT. The chain is built from TRBV28 and TRBJ1-1; D not certain. CDR3 size: 15 residues. Trimming took off 4 bases at V and 2 bases at J, with 14 bases between the two ends. Looked up from germline, CDR1 is MDHEN and CDR2 is SYDVKM.

CDR3 protein: CASSGWLYANTGELFF. CDR3 nucleotides: TGTGCCAGCAGTGGGTGGCTTTACGCGAACACCGGGGAGCTGTTTTTT. The chain links TRBV2 to TRBJ2-2; D is uncertain. CDR1 is SNHLY and CDR2 is FYNNEI in the germline V gene. V was trimmed by 4 bases and J by 0 bases, leaving 12 bases between them. The CDR3 runs 16 residues. Variable domain in full (rest from reference TRBV2 and TRBJ2-2): EPEVTQTPSHQVTQMGQEVILRCVPISNHLYFYWYRQILGQKVEFLVSFYNNEISEKSEIFDDQFSVERPDGSNFTLKIRSTKLEDSAMYFCASSGWLYANTGELFFGEGSRLTVL.

The chain is built from TRBV29-1 and TRBJ2-1; TRBD2 agrees at 7 bases. Per the germline V gene, CDR1 is SQVTM and CDR2 is ANQGSEA. V was clipped by 1 base and J by 4 bases; unmatched bases: 4. The CDR3 consists of 14 residues. Here the CDR3 reads CSVEGRTRYNEQFF. The DNA of the CDR3 is TGCAGCGTTGAAGGGAGGACTAGGTACAATGAGCAGTTCTTC.

The chain employs TRBV29-1 and TRBJ2-7; a weak D match, TRBD1 (6 bases). Germline V lookup: CDR1 SQVTM, CDR2 ANQGSEA. The CDR3 spans 14 residues. V was pared by 3 bases and J by 2 bases, with 14 bases between. The CDR3 nucleotides are TGCAGCGTTGAGGGACAAGGGGGTACCTACGAGCAGTACTTC. Translating gives CSVEGQGGTYEQYF.

J is TRBJ1-5 and V is TRBV5-5; D gene uncertain. The V end was cut by 0 bases, the J end by 9 bases, with 7 bases between. The length of the CDR3 is 12 residues. Germline loops: CDR1 SGHKS, CDR2 YYEKEE (reference sequence). CDR3 sequence (DNA): TGTGCCAGCAGCTTGGACCGGGGGCCCCAGCATTTT. Protein: CASSLDRGPQHF.

This clone was counted only a few times. This rearrangement joins TRBV11-2 to TRBJ1-2; TRBD1 matches 8 bases. Germline assignment: CDR1 SGHAT and CDR2 FQNNGV. The V segment lost 5 bases and the J segment 4 bases; nucleotides outside the gene matches: 9. This CDR3 spans 15 amino acids. Here the CDR3 DNA reads TGTGCCAGCAGCCCAGGGGGCCTCGGGGTCTATGGCTACACCTTC. Protein: CASSPGGLGVYGYTF.

The chain recombines TRBV11-2 with TRBJ2-3; TRBD2 matches at 14 bases. The germline V gene encodes CDR1 SGHAT and CDR2 FQNNGV. This CDR3 contains 18 residues. With 2 bases clipped from V and 3 bases from J, the junction kept 7 bases outside the gene matches. This CDR3 is CASSLRGLAGVLTDTQYF. CDR3 sequence (DNA): TGTGCCAGCAGCTTACGGGGACTAGCGGGAGTATTGACAGATACGCAGTATTTT.

The V call is TRBV5-1, the J call TRBJ2-2; TRBD2 aligns across 10 bases. The CDR3 consists of 16 residues. V dropped 3 bases and J dropped 0; count of bases not matched to a gene: 2. The germline V gene has CDR1 SGHRS and CDR2 YFSETQ. DNA for the CDR3: TGCGCCAGCAGCTCCGGACTAGCGGCGAACACCGGGGAGCTGTTTTTT. This gives the protein CASSSGLAANTGELFF.

The J gene is TRBJ1-1, the V gene TRBV5-1, with D possibly matching TRBD1 (5 bases). In germline, CDR1 is SGHRS, CDR2 YFSETQ. The V end lost 2 bases, the J end lost 4 bases, and 12 bases lay between the germline ends. The CDR3 runs 14 residues. The CDR3 DNA follows: TGCGCCAGCAGCTTAACAGGCGCTGGCACTGAAGCTTTCTTT. Translating gives CASSLTGAGTEAFF.

The chain combines TRBV28 with TRBJ2-7; TRBD1 agrees at 7 bases. The CDR3 totals 15 residues. The germline CDR1 and CDR2 sequences are MDHEN and SYDVKM. V shed 5 bases and J 3 bases; nucleotides not matched to a gene: 10. The CDR3 DNA reads TGTGCCAGCAGTACAACAGGGGTCCCCGACTACGAGCAGTACTTC. This sequence encodes CASSTTGVPDYEQYF.

For this clone: Other DNA sequences of this sample code for an identical CDR3. The chain carries TRBV28 and TRBJ1-2; 8 nucleotides align to TRBD1. The V gene end was trimmed by 5 bases and the J gene end by 5 bases; junction bases not matched to a gene: 4. Germline values: CDR1 MDHEN, CDR2 SYDVKM. The CDR3 sequence is 13 residues long. The CDR3 sequence is CASSPQGEYGYTF. Written as DNA, the CDR3 is TGTGCCAGCAGTCCACAGGGGGAGTATGGCTACACCTTC.

The chain uses TRBV10-3 and TRBJ2-5; a possible D gene is TRBD1 (6 bases). Germline lookup yields CDR1 ENHRY and CDR2 SYGVKD. CDR3 length equals 15 residues. Trimming left V 0 bases short and J 1 base short, with 9 bases between. CDR3 protein: CAISESQTGQETQYF. DNA for the CDR3: TGTGCCATCAGTGAGTCTCAGACAGGCCAAGAGACCCAGTACTTC.

The rearrangement uses TRBV5-1 and TRBJ2-5; TRBD1 might be the D (6 bases). The CDR3 covers 15 residues. Germline-derived CDR1 and CDR2 are SGHRS and YFSETQ. Trimming left V 0 bases short and J 5 bases short, with 14 bases between. CDR3 DNA: TGCGCCAGCAGCTTGGTATTAGCAAGGGGGGAGACCCAGTACTTC. Its protein is CASSLVLARGETQYF. Complete variable domain (other parts from reference TRBV5-1 and TRBJ2-5): KAGVTQTPRYLIKTRGQQVTLSCSPISGHRSVSWYQQTPGQGLQFLFEYFSETQRNKGNFPGRFSGRQFSNSRSEMNVSTLELGDSALYLCASSLVLARGETQYFGPGTRLLVL.

The chain combines TRBV2 with TRBJ2-7; D is possibly TRBD1 (6 bases). The V end lost 6 bases, the J end lost 2 bases, and 14 bases lay between the germline ends. This CDR3 has 14 residues. Per the germline V gene, CDR1 is SNHLY and CDR2 is FYNNEI. For the CDR3, the DNA is TGTGCCAGCAGCCCAAACAGGGAGACCTACGAGCAGTACTTC. Translation: CASSPNRETYEQYF. Filled out from reference TRBV2 and TRBJ2-7, the complete variable domain reads EPEVTQTPSHQVTQMGQEVILRCVPISNHLYFYWYRQILGQKVEFLVSFYNNEISEKSEIFDDQFSVERPDGSNFTLKIRSTKLEDSAMYFCASSPNRETYEQYFGPGTRLTVT.

This clone has just one count. The chain uses TRBV6-5 and TRBJ2-4, with D maybe TRBD1 (6 bases). Trimming shortened V by 6 bases and J by 7 bases, and 13 bases separated the two germline ends. The CDR3 has 13 amino acids. In germline, CDR1 is MNHEY, CDR2 SVGAGI. The CDR3 coding sequence is TGTGCCAGCAGCCGGGACACAGGCAACATTCAGTACTTC. Translated, it gives CASSRDTGNIQYF.

This clone has just one count. V and J are TRBV15 and TRBJ2-3; 8 bases line up with TRBD2. This CDR3 region has 16 residues. V dropped 4 bases and J dropped 2; count of bases not matched to a gene: 8. Germline V gene sequence: CDR1 LNHNV, CDR2 YYDKDF (reference sequence). CDR3 residues: CATSTFLAGYTDTQYF. In nucleotides, the CDR3 is TGTGCCACCAGCACCTTTTTAGCGGGATACACAGATACGCAGTATTTT.

The chain's CDR3 is CSVEIVDRGISDTQYF. CDR3 nucleotides: TGCAGCGTTGAGATCGTTGACAGGGGGATTTCAGATACGCAGTATTTT. V is TRBV29-1 and J is TRBJ2-3; 9 bases map to TRBD1. The CDR3 is 16 amino acids. J gave up 4 bases and V 3 bases, and 11 bases lay outside the gene matches. In germline, CDR1 is SQVTM, CDR2 ANQGSEA.

A single count supports this clone. The rearrangement links TRBV5-5 to TRBJ2-3; the match to TRBD1 covers 9 bases. This CDR3 has 13 residues. J lost 9 bases, V lost 4 bases, and 6 bases had no gene match. Looked up from germline, CDR1 is SGHKS and CDR2 is YYEKEE (reference sequence). The DNA of the CDR3 is TGTGCCAGCAGCGGACAGGGGCCCTACACGCAGTATTTT. It encodes CASSGQGPYTQYF.

The CDR3 region is CASSPGGLAGSGELFF. The CDR3 nucleotides are TGTGCCAGCAGTCCCGGGGGACTAGCGGGATCCGGGGAGCTGTTTTTT. The chain has TRBV28 and TRBJ2-2, with 13 bases fitting TRBD2. V lost 5 bases and J lost 6; bases outside the gene matches: 6. The CDR3 covers 16 residues. Germline assignment: CDR1 MDHEN and CDR2 SYDVKM.

The rearrangement joins TRBV7-9 to TRBJ2-5; the match to TRBD2 covers 8 bases. Germline assignment: CDR1 SEHNR and CDR2 FQNEAQ (reference sequence). The CDR3 is made up of 17 amino acids. Germline trimming cut 7 bases from V and 2 bases from J; bases unmatched to any gene: 15. CDR3 in DNA: TGTGCCAGCACCCTTAGTGGGGCTAGCGGGTATCAAGAGACCCAGTACTTC. It encodes CASTLSGASGYQETQYF.

In the case of this clone: The limits of the CDR3 on the DNA are not certain, so only TCRdb's listed CDR3 is given. The chain uses TRBV19 and TRBJ2-3; TRBD1, the table's D call, lacks a check against the DNA. From its first to its last residue, the CDR3 has 16 amino acids. Looked up from germline, CDR1 is LNHDA and CDR2 is SQIVND (reference sequence). This CDR3 reads CATDFRGGTAADTQYF.